This T cell receptor (beta chain) derives from a study of blood T cell repertoires in COVID-19. Overall study: There were acute and convalescent COVID-19 samples, and they came from the United States, Italy and Spain.

Original methodology: Reference gene primer amplification gave estimated nucleated cell counts. The table came from immunoSEQ multiplex PCR; TCRdb's copy has only in-frame clones and leaves some out. V and J calls and clone size are those listed in that table; D and trimming were worked out from the DNA. In the table there are approximately 200,000 clones, 80% to 90% of which are singletons. Participant-given clinical history determined each cohort assignment. For recovered donors of Cohort 3, there were two negative PCRs, clearance, or symptom resolution. V trimming: 5 bases; J trimming: 9 bases; junction bases outside the gene matches: 4. The CDR3 runs 12 residues. Germline V gene sequence: CDR1 MNHEY, CDR2 SVGAGI.

This chain connects TRBV6-5 to TRBJ2-4; 7 nucleotides match TRBD1. The sequence was obtained from a man aged 30 to 39 who had recovered from COVID-19. Input material: PBMCs or T cells enriched from blood (not recorded which). Here the CDR3 reads CASSRQGGIQYF. In DNA, the CDR3 is TGTGCCAGCAGTCGACAGGGTGGCATTCAGTACTTC.